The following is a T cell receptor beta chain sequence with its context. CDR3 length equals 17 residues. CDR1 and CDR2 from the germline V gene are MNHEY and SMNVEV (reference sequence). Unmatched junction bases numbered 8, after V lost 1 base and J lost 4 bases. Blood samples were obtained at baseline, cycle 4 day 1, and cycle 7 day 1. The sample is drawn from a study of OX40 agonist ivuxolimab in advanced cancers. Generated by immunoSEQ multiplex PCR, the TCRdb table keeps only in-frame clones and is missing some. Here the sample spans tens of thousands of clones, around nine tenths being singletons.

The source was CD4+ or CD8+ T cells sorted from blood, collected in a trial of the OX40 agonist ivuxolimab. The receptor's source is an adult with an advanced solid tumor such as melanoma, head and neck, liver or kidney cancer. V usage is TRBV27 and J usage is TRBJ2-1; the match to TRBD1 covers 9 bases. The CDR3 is CASSLLPRDRVYNEQFF. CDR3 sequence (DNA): TGTGCCAGCAGTTTATTACCCCGGGACAGGGTGTACAATGAGCAGTTCTTC.